Listed below are T cell receptor beta chains from one sample, sequenced in a study of T cell responses to AZD1222 COVID-19 vaccine. Measured with immunoSEQ multiplex PCR; TCRdb has only the in-frame clones, and not every one. The data contain 150,000 or so clones, 90% of them singletons. Sample: peripheral blood, taken on day 0 of AZD1222 vaccination. The receptors were gathered from an adult in good health. The CDR3 runs from the conserved cysteine through the conserved F or W. D genes are given only for firm matches. For some rows the clone size is stated as once, few or many, or as a class when expanded; others skip it.

D	V	size	J	DNA	CDR3
TRBD1	TRBV5-1	-	TRBJ1-4	TGCGCCAGCAGCTTAGTGGGACAGGGTAATGAAAAACTGTTTTTT	CASSLVGQGNEKLFF
TRBD2	TRBV7-9	-	TRBJ2-6	TGTGCCAGCGGCCGGGGGGGACTGTTAGACCCCTCCTCTGGGGCCAACGTCCTGACTTTC	CASGRGGLLDPSSGANVLTF
-	TRBV28	once	TRBJ1-4	TGTGCCAGCAGTTCACCCCACCTGGGGGATGAAAAACTGTTTTTT	CASSSPHLGDEKLFF
TRBD2	TRBV7-9	once	TRBJ2-1	TGTGCCAGCAGCCCCCGGGGACTAGCGACATACAATGAGCAGTTCTTC	CASSPRGLATYNEQFF
-	TRBV19	-	TRBJ2-3	TGTGCCAGTCGAGCGGCTAGCACAGATACGCAGTATTTT	CASRAASTDTQYF
TRBD1	TRBV3-1/TRBV3-2	-	TRBJ2-2	TGTGCCAGCAGGACAGGGGCGATCGGGGAGCTGTTTTTT	CASRTGAIGELFF
TRBD1	TRBV4-3	-	TRBJ1-2	TGCGCCAGCAGCCAAGATGTGGACAGGGGGCTGGATGGCTACACCTTC	CASSQDVDRGLDGYTF
TRBD1	TRBV24-1	-	TRBJ1-1	TGTGCCACCAGAGGGACAGGCGATGACACTGAAGCTTTCTTT	CATRGTGDDTEAFF
-	TRBV11-3	-	TRBJ1-3	TGTGCCAGCAGCTTAGTCTCGGTCCCAGGGTTTGCTGGAAACACCATATATTTT	CASSLVSVPGFAGNTIYF
-	TRBV25-1	-	TRBJ1-1	TGTGCCAGCAGTAACGTACCGGGGGCAAACACTGAAGCTTTCTTT	CASSNVPGANTEAFF
-	TRBV6-2/TRBV6-3	-	TRBJ2-1	TGTGCCAGCAGTTATATTGAGGATGAGCAGTTCTTC	CASSYIEDEQFF
-	TRBV7-9	few	TRBJ1-2	TGTGCCAGCAGCTTAGTTCCGGAGGTGGGCTACACCTTC	CASSLVPEVGYTF
-	TRBV14	-	TRBJ1-1	TGTGCCAGCAGCCAAGTTCGCCTCCGCAGTCAAGCTTTCTTT	CASSQVRLRSQAFF
TRBD1	TRBV27	-	TRBJ1-1	TGTGCCAGCAGTCCATACAGGGGGCAGTGGGTGAACACTGAAGCTTTCTTT	CASSPYRGQWVNTEAFF
-	TRBV4-3	-	TRBJ1-4	TGCGCCAGCAGCCAAGATCATGGAGGGGGAGGTGAAAAACTGTTTTTT	CASSQDHGGGGEKLFF
-	TRBV19	-	TRBJ1-2	TGTGCCAGTACCCCCTCGGGGTATAACTATGGCTACACCTTC	CASTPSGYNYGYTF
-	TRBV19	-	TRBJ1-2	TGTGCCAGTAGTGCGGGCCGGGACCGCTTCTATGGCTACACCTTC	CASSAGRDRFYGYTF
-	TRBV13	-	TRBJ2-1	TGTGCCAGCAGCTTGGCCCAGCAGTTATACAATGAGCAGTTCTTC	CASSLAQQLYNEQFF
-	TRBV6-5	-	TRBJ1-1	TGTGCCAGCAGTTACTCGAGTATGAACACTGAAGCTTTCTTT	CASSYSSMNTEAFF
-	TRBV3-1/TRBV3-2	-	TRBJ1-1	TGTGCCAGCAGCCGTGTTAACACTGAAGCTTTCTTT	CASSRVNTEAFF
-	TRBV30	-	TRBJ1-2	TGTGCCTGGAGTAACCGGGACCGCTCAACCTTC	CAWSNRDRSTF
-	TRBV15	-	TRBJ2-6	TGTGCCACCAGTCTGGGGGGAGCTGGGGCCAACGTCCTGACTTTC	CATSLGGAGANVLTF